A selection of T cell receptor beta chains follows, all from one sample in a study of beta chain features in type 1 diabetes. Produced via immunoSEQ multiplex PCR; TCRdb's table is partial and in-frame only. The sample lists about 900,000 clones; roughly 16% were seen once. The sequenced material came from naive CD4+ T cells from blood. These receptors came from a woman in her late teens or twenties in good health. Both conserved end residues are part of each CDR3. Each record gives: V gene, D gene, clone size, J gene, CDR3 protein, CDR3 DNA. The D gene is left open where the match is weak. Expanded clones get a size class; other rows say once, few or many, or leave the size out.

V gene: TRBV18; D gene: -; clone size: -; J gene: TRBJ2-7; CDR3 protein: CASSLKEAYEQYF; CDR3 DNA: TGTGCCAGCTCTCTCAAAGAGGCCTACGAGCAGTACTTC
V gene: TRBV19; D gene: -; clone size: -; J gene: TRBJ1-5; CDR3 protein: CASSIVLGGVSNQPQHF; CDR3 DNA: TGTGCCAGTAGTATAGTCCTGGGGGGGGTCTCCAATCAGCCCCAGCATTTT
V gene: TRBV4-2; D gene: -; clone size: few; J gene: TRBJ1-3; CDR3 protein: CASSQAPGLRYSGNTIYF; CDR3 DNA: TGTGCCAGCAGCCAAGCCCCGGGGTTGCGGTACTCTGGAAACACCATATATTTT
V gene: TRBV20-1; D gene: -; clone size: -; J gene: TRBJ2-4; CDR3 protein: CSARDYRGGYF; CDR3 DNA: TGCAGTGCTAGAGATTACCGCGGAGGGTACTTC
V gene: TRBV10-3; D gene: -; clone size: -; J gene: TRBJ2-5; CDR3 protein: CAISGRTGETQYF; CDR3 DNA: TGTGCCATCAGCGGACGGACGGGAGAGACCCAGTACTTC
V gene: TRBV7-2; D gene: -; clone size: few; J gene: TRBJ2-3; CDR3 protein: CASSSAPADTQYF; CDR3 DNA: TGTGCCAGCAGCTCTGCCCCAGCAGATACGCAGTATTTT
V gene: TRBV25-1; D gene: -; clone size: -; J gene: TRBJ2-3; CDR3 protein: CASSQGAGVADTQYF; CDR3 DNA: TGTGCCAGCAGCCAAGGGGCAGGGGTTGCAGATACGCAGTATTTT
V gene: TRBV7-9; D gene: -; clone size: -; J gene: TRBJ1-5; CDR3 protein: CASSLAFSQPQHF; CDR3 DNA: TGTGCCAGCAGCTTAGCGTTTAGTCAGCCCCAGCATTTT
V gene: TRBV7-9; D gene: -; clone size: -; J gene: TRBJ2-7; CDR3 protein: CASSLARAYEQYF; CDR3 DNA: TGTGCCAGCAGCTTAGCGAGAGCCTACGAGCAGTACTTC
V gene: TRBV6-5; D gene: TRBD2; clone size: -; J gene: TRBJ2-5; CDR3 protein: CASSLRPGLVEGTQYF; CDR3 DNA: TGTGCCAGCAGTTTGCGGCCGGGACTAGTCGAGGGGACCCAGTACTTC
V gene: TRBV7-9; D gene: -; clone size: few; J gene: TRBJ1-3; CDR3 protein: CASSFWSGPSLGSGNTIYF; CDR3 DNA: TGTGCCAGCAGCTTCTGGTCAGGGCCCTCGTTGGGATCTGGAAACACCATATATTTT
V gene: TRBV5-1; D gene: -; clone size: -; J gene: TRBJ2-3; CDR3 protein: CASSLVISTDTQYF; CDR3 DNA: TGCGCCAGCAGCTTGGTAATTTCAACAGATACGCAGTATTTT
V gene: TRBV7-2; D gene: -; clone size: few; J gene: TRBJ2-1; CDR3 protein: CASSSGPFNEQFF; CDR3 DNA: TGTGCCAGCAGCTCAGGACCATTCAATGAGCAGTTCTTC
V gene: TRBV14; D gene: -; clone size: few; J gene: TRBJ2-1; CDR3 protein: CASSQDPLGLEQFF; CDR3 DNA: TGTGCCAGCAGCCAAGATCCCCTGGGGTTGGAGCAGTTCTTC
V gene: TRBV5-1; D gene: TRBD1; clone size: -; J gene: TRBJ1-5; CDR3 protein: CASSLGTGGQPQHF; CDR3 DNA: TGCGCCAGCAGCCTAGGGACAGGGGGTCAGCCCCAGCATTTT
V gene: TRBV13; D gene: TRBD2; clone size: -; J gene: TRBJ2-3; CDR3 protein: CASGNTAGAGTQYF; CDR3 DNA: TGTGCCAGCGGTAACACAGCGGGAGCGGGTACGCAGTATTTT
V gene: TRBV7-3; D gene: TRBD2; clone size: few; J gene: TRBJ2-1; CDR3 protein: CASSSGTSASSYNEQFF; CDR3 DNA: TGTGCCAGCAGCTCAGGGACTAGCGCTAGCTCCTACAATGAGCAGTTCTTC
V gene: TRBV5-4; D gene: -; clone size: few; J gene: TRBJ2-4; CDR3 protein: CASSQDVAGNIQYF; CDR3 DNA: TGCGCCAGCAGCCAAGACGTGGCGGGAAACATTCAGTACTTC
V gene: TRBV10-3; D gene: TRBD1; clone size: few; J gene: TRBJ1-1; CDR3 protein: CATQLGQGSIMNTEAFF; CDR3 DNA: TGTGCCACTCAATTGGGACAGGGATCTATCATGAACACTGAAGCTTTCTTT
V gene: TRBV11-2; D gene: TRBD2; clone size: few; J gene: TRBJ2-1; CDR3 protein: CASSSYSGRAYNEQFF; CDR3 DNA: TGTGCCAGCAGCTCTTATAGCGGGAGGGCCTACAATGAGCAGTTCTTC
V gene: TRBV5-6; D gene: -; clone size: -; J gene: TRBJ2-1; CDR3 protein: CASSLRAINNEQFF; CDR3 DNA: TGTGCCAGCAGCTTGCGAGCGATCAACAATGAGCAGTTCTTC
V gene: TRBV7-9; D gene: -; clone size: few; J gene: TRBJ1-2; CDR3 protein: CASSLVGDYGYTF; CDR3 DNA: TGTGCCAGCAGCTTAGTAGGGGACTATGGCTACACCTTC
V gene: TRBV2; D gene: -; clone size: -; J gene: TRBJ2-5; CDR3 protein: CASSAGLPAVQTQYF; CDR3 DNA: TGTGCCAGCAGTGCGGGACTCCCGGCGGTACAGACCCAGTACTTC
V gene: TRBV5-6; D gene: -; clone size: -; J gene: TRBJ2-7; CDR3 protein: CASSPQGYEQYF; CDR3 DNA: TGTGCCAGCAGCCCACAGGGCTACGAGCAGTACTTC
V gene: TRBV7-9; D gene: -; clone size: -; J gene: TRBJ2-7; CDR3 protein: CASSPYRDSYEQYF; CDR3 DNA: TGTGCCAGCAGCCCGTACAGGGACTCCTACGAGCAGTACTTC
V gene: TRBV7-8; D gene: TRBD2; clone size: -; J gene: TRBJ2-5; CDR3 protein: CASSWKRLAAQETQYF; CDR3 DNA: TGTGCCAGCAGCTGGAAAAGACTAGCGGCCCAAGAGACCCAGTACTTC
V gene: TRBV23-1; D gene: -; clone size: many; J gene: TRBJ1-2; CDR3 protein: CASRSQKVFAYGYTF; CDR3 DNA: TGCGCCAGCAGGTCTCAAAAGGTCTTTGCCTATGGCTACACCTTC
V gene: TRBV27; D gene: TRBD1; clone size: few; J gene: TRBJ2-5; CDR3 protein: CASSSQGAWETQYF; CDR3 DNA: TGTGCCAGCAGTTCACAGGGGGCCTGGGAGACCCAGTACTTC
V gene: TRBV25-1; D gene: TRBD1; clone size: few; J gene: TRBJ2-1; CDR3 protein: CASSVPGTTGDEQFF; CDR3 DNA: TGTGCCAGCAGTGTCCCCGGGACGACAGGGGATGAGCAGTTCTTC
V gene: TRBV7-2; D gene: -; clone size: -; J gene: TRBJ1-1; CDR3 protein: CASSFWMENTEAFF; CDR3 DNA: TGTGCCAGCAGCTTTTGGATGGAGAACACTGAAGCTTTCTTT
V gene: TRBV6-5; D gene: -; clone size: -; J gene: TRBJ1-5; CDR3 protein: CASSYGRGGNQPQHF; CDR3 DNA: TGTGCCAGCAGTTACGGTCGGGGTGGCAATCAGCCCCAGCATTTT
V gene: TRBV5-1; D gene: -; clone size: few; J gene: TRBJ2-2; CDR3 protein: CASSGSGSYTGELFF; CDR3 DNA: TGCGCCAGCAGCGGATCCGGGAGTTACACCGGGGAGCTGTTTTTT
V gene: TRBV5-1; D gene: -; clone size: -; J gene: TRBJ1-2; CDR3 protein: CASSLGVYGYTF; CDR3 DNA: TGCGCCAGCAGCTTGGGCGTTTATGGCTACACCTTC
V gene: TRBV10-3; D gene: TRBD2; clone size: -; J gene: TRBJ2-5; CDR3 protein: CAISDHTSGRAEETQYF; CDR3 DNA: TGTGCCATCAGTGACCACACTAGCGGGAGGGCCGAAGAGACCCAGTACTTC
V gene: TRBV4-3; D gene: -; clone size: -; J gene: TRBJ2-2; CDR3 protein: CASSQVLASDTGELFF; CDR3 DNA: TGCGCCAGCAGCCAAGTGCTAGCGTCGGACACCGGGGAGCTGTTTTTT
V gene: TRBV9; D gene: TRBD1; clone size: few; J gene: TRBJ1-1; CDR3 protein: CASSVGDRATEAFF; CDR3 DNA: TGTGCCAGCAGCGTAGGGGACAGGGCCACTGAAGCTTTCTTT
V gene: TRBV6-5; D gene: -; clone size: -; J gene: TRBJ1-1; CDR3 protein: CASSYRGHTEAFF; CDR3 DNA: TGTGCCAGCAGTTACAGGGGCCACACTGAAGCTTTCTTT
V gene: TRBV9; D gene: -; clone size: few; J gene: TRBJ1-3; CDR3 protein: CASRETASGNTIYF; CDR3 DNA: TGTGCCAGCAGGGAAACGGCCTCTGGAAACACCATATATTTT
V gene: TRBV18; D gene: -; clone size: few; J gene: TRBJ2-7; CDR3 protein: CASSPSGRHEQYF; CDR3 DNA: TGTGCCAGCTCACCAAGTGGGAGACACGAGCAGTACTTC
V gene: TRBV23-1; D gene: TRBD2; clone size: few; J gene: TRBJ2-1; CDR3 protein: CASRRGTSGTKIRSYNEQFF; CDR3 DNA: TGCGCCAGCAGACGAGGGACTAGCGGGACGAAGATACGGTCCTACAATGAGCAGTTCTTC
V gene: TRBV6-5; D gene: -; clone size: few; J gene: TRBJ1-5; CDR3 protein: CASSYETGQPQHF; CDR3 DNA: TGTGCCAGCAGTTACGAAACCGGTCAGCCCCAGCATTTT
V gene: TRBV7-9; D gene: TRBD2; clone size: -; J gene: TRBJ2-5; CDR3 protein: CASSLALAGQETQYF; CDR3 DNA: TGTGCCAGCAGCTTAGCCTTAGCGGGACAAGAGACCCAGTACTTC
V gene: TRBV4-3; D gene: TRBD1; clone size: -; J gene: TRBJ1-2; CDR3 protein: CASSQDPGQIIYGYTF; CDR3 DNA: TGCGCCAGCAGCCAAGACCCGGGACAGATTATATATGGCTACACCTTC
V gene: TRBV18; D gene: -; clone size: -; J gene: TRBJ2-7; CDR3 protein: CASSPPQGPDAGQYF; CDR3 DNA: TGTGCCAGCTCTCCTCCCCAGGGGCCTGACGCTGGGCAGTACTTC
V gene: TRBV4-3; D gene: TRBD2; clone size: -; J gene: TRBJ2-5; CDR3 protein: CASSKLLAGGEEQYF; CDR3 DNA: TGCGCCAGCAGCAAGCTACTAGCGGGAGGAGAAGAGCAGTACTTC
V gene: TRBV7-9; D gene: -; clone size: -; J gene: TRBJ2-1; CDR3 protein: CASSLDISYNEQFF; CDR3 DNA: TGTGCCAGCAGCTTAGACATCTCCTACAATGAGCAGTTCTTC
V gene: TRBV7-8; D gene: -; clone size: -; J gene: TRBJ2-5; CDR3 protein: CASSLGFGGRRQETQYF; CDR3 DNA: TGTGCCAGCAGCTTAGGCTTCGGAGGGCGGAGGCAAGAGACCCAGTACTTC
V gene: TRBV28; D gene: -; clone size: few; J gene: TRBJ2-5; CDR3 protein: CASSFTTEKETQYF; CDR3 DNA: TGTGCCAGCAGTTTCACGACGGAGAAAGAGACCCAGTACTTC
V gene: TRBV15; D gene: -; clone size: -; J gene: TRBJ2-7; CDR3 protein: CATSTQTGRYEQYF; CDR3 DNA: TGTGCCACCAGCACACAAACTGGGAGATACGAGCAGTACTTC
V gene: TRBV10-1; D gene: -; clone size: few; J gene: TRBJ1-1; CDR3 protein: CASRQDGNTEAFF; CDR3 DNA: TGCGCCAGCAGACAGGATGGGAACACTGAAGCTTTCTTT
V gene: TRBV2; D gene: TRBD1; clone size: -; J gene: TRBJ2-5; CDR3 protein: CASSPRTGKETQYF; CDR3 DNA: TGTGCCAGCAGTCCCAGGACAGGAAAAGAGACCCAGTACTTC
V gene: TRBV28; D gene: -; clone size: -; J gene: TRBJ2-3; CDR3 protein: CASRMREDTQYF; CDR3 DNA: TGTGCCAGCAGGATGAGGGAGGATACGCAGTATTTT
V gene: TRBV2; D gene: TRBD2; clone size: -; J gene: TRBJ2-1; CDR3 protein: CASSDGLAGDNEQFF; CDR3 DNA: TGTGCCAGCAGTGACGGACTAGCGGGGGATAATGAGCAGTTCTTC